This entry is about one TCR gamma chain. The protein held in TCRdb is that of a much larger clone and does not match this DNA's translation at residue 15, likely because of a read error; the protein shown is translated from the DNA. This sample stems from a study of γδ T cells in repeated Plasmodium falciparum infection. Germline V gene sequence: CDR1 GITISATS, CDR2 ISYDGTV (reference sequence). The CDR3 extends over 18 amino acids. Gammadelta T cells were flow-sorted from PBMC into Vgamma9/Vdelta2+ and Vdelta2-negative populations for bulk analysis. TCRdb re-called the multiplex PCR reads with CATT. The sample yields 13,000 to 15,000 gamma-chain clones, roughly 1.7% seen once.

The clonotype comes from a pool of human donors (malaria-infected and uninfected, not separated). The sequencing sample was made of gamma-delta T cells from blood. The rearrangement uses TRGV9 and TRGJP. No J gene is reported in TCRdb; it was inferred here by comparing the DNA with germline. In nucleotides, the CDR3 is TGTGCCTTGTGGGAGGACCTGGGGGCAGAGTTGGGCAAAAAAAGCAAGGTATTT. Its protein is CALWEDLGAELGKKSKVF.